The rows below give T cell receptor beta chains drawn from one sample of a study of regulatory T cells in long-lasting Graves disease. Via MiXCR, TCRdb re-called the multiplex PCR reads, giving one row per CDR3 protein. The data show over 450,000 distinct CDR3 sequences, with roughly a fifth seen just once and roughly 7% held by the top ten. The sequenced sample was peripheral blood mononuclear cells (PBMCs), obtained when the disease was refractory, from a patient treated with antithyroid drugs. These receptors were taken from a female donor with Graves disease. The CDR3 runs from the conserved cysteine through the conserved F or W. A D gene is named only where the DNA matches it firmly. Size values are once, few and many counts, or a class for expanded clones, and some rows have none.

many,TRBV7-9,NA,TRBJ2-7,CASSSTAGKYEQYF,TGTGCCAGCAGCTCAACGGCAGGGAAATACGAGCAGTACTTC
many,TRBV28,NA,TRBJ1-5,CASSGGEAPRQPQHF,TGTGCCAGCAGTGGTGGGGAGGCCCCGCGTCAGCCCCAGCATTTT
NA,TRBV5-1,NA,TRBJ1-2,CASSLGSPTGPDGYTF,TGCGCCAGCAGCTTGGGGTCCCCGACAGGCCCAGATGGCTACACCTTC
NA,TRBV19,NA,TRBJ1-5,CASSLRGSINNQPQHF,TGTGCCAGTAGTTTAAGGGGGAGTATTAACAATCAGCCCCAGCATTTT
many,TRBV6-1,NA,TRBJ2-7,CASRDPSDGSYEQYF,TGTGCCAGCAGGGACCCTTCGGACGGGTCCTACGAGCAGTACTTC
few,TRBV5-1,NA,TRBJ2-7,CASRAEASEQYF,TGCGCCAGCAGGGCGGAGGCAAGCGAGCAGTACTTC
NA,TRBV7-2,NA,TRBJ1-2,CASSSGTSNGASYGYTF,TGTGCCAGCAGCTCCGGGACATCTAATGGGGCTTCCTATGGCTACACCTTC
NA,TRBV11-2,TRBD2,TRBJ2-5,CASSQDFTSGTAFQETQYF,TGCGCCAGCAGCCAAGATTTTACTAGCGGGACCGCCTTCCAAGAGACCCAGTACTTC
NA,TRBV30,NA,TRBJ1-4,CAWSVLSSNEKLFF,TGTGCCTGGAGTGTACTAAGTAGTAATGAAAAACTGTTTTTT
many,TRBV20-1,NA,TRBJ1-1,CSARDPTGRDTEAFF,TGCAGTGCTAGAGATCCTACAGGGAGGGACACTGAAGCTTTCTTT
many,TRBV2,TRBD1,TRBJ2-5,CASSHLHRGPGETQYF,TGTGCCAGCAGTCACCTCCATAGGGGGCCGGGAGAGACCCAGTACTTC
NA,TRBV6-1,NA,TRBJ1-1,CASSQQGENTEAFF,TGTGCCAGCAGTCAACAGGGAGAGAACACTGAAGCTTTCTTT
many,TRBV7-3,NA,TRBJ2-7,CASSPARGDEQYF,TGTGCCAGCAGCCCCGCGAGGGGGGACGAGCAGTACTTC
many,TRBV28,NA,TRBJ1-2,CASSPDGYGHTF,TGTGCCAGCAGCCCAGACGGCTATGGCCACACCTTC
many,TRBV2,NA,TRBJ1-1,CASSEARRWSSKSAFF,TGTGCCAGCAGTGAAGCGAGGCGGTGGTCTTCGAAATCAGCTTTCTTT
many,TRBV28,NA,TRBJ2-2,CASSIRWGEERTGELFF,TGTGCCAGCAGTATCCGCTGGGGGGAAGAGAGGACCGGGGAGCTGTTTTTT
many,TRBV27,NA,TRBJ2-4,CPLFLAKNIQYF,TGTCCACTATTCCTAGCCAAAAACATTCAGTACTTC
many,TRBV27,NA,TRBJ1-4,CASSLRRGAVNEKLFF,TGTGCCAGCAGTTTACGCCGGGGGGCAGTTAATGAAAAACTGTTTTTT
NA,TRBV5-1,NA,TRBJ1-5,CASSLHPAGIGNQPQHF,TGCGCCAGCAGCTTACACCCAGCCGGGATCGGCAATCAGCCCCAGCATTTT
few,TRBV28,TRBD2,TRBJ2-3,CASSSRLAAQYF,TGTGCCAGCAGTTCCAGACTAGCCGCGCAGTATTTT
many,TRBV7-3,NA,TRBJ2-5,CASSLSQPGTQYF,TGTGCCAGCAGCTTAAGCCAGCCAGGGACCCAGTACTTC
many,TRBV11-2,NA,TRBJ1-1,CASSPSLPWSQNTEAFF,TGTGCCAGCAGCCCTTCCCTTCCGTGGAGCCAGAACACTGAAGCTTTCTTT
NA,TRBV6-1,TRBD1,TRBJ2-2,CASRHRPGQGATGELFF,TGTGCCAGCAGGCATAGACCGGGACAGGGGGCTACCGGGGAGCTGTTTTTT
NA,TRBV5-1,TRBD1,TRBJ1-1,CASSLRSGTVMNTEAFF,TGCGCCAGCAGCTTGCGTTCCGGGACAGTTATGAACACTGAAGCTTTCTTT
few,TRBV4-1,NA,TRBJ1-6,CASSQDQRAVGSPLHF,TGCGCCAGCAGCCAAGATCAGCGGGCGGTGGGTTCACCCCTCCACTTT
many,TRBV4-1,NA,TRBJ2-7,CASRATDMSYEQYF,TGCGCCAGCAGAGCTACGGACATGTCCTACGAGCAGTACTTC
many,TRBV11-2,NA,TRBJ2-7,CASSLAGFWSYEQYF,TGTGCCAGCAGCTTAGCAGGGTTTTGGTCCTACGAGCAGTACTTC
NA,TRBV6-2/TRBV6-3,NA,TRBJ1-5,CASSPWAHPQHF,TGTGCCAGCAGTCCCTGGGCTCATCCCCAGCATTTT
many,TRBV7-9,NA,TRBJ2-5,CASSLARLPNQETQYF,TGTGCCAGCAGCTTAGCGCGACTACCCAACCAAGAGACCCAGTACTTC
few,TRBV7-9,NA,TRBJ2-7,CASSLGRDNSYEQYF,TGTGCCAGCAGCTTAGGTCGGGACAACTCCTACGAGCAGTACTTC
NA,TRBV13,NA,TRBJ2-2,CASSPLQNRGELFF,TGTGCCAGCAGCCCCCTACAGAACCGGGGGGAGCTGTTTTTT
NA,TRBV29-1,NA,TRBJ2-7,CSVRLAAEGQYF,TGCAGCGTTCGTTTAGCAGCGGAAGGGCAGTACTTC
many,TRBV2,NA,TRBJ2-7,CASSDRVSSSYEQYF,TGTGCCAGCAGTGACAGGGTTTCGAGCTCCTACGAGCAGTACTTC
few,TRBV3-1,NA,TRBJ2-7,CASSQSGKTYEQYF,TGTGCCAGCAGCCAGTCCGGGAAGACCTACGAGCAGTACTTC
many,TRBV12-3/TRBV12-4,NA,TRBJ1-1,CASSLGPTEAFF,TGTGCCAGCAGTTTGGGACCCACTGAAGCTTTCTTT
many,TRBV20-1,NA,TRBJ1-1,CSARDPRKNTEAFF,TGCAGTGCTAGAGATCCGAGAAAGAACACTGAAGCTTTCTTT
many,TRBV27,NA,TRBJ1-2,CASSFSGTSMSNYGYTF,TGTGCCAGCAGTTTTAGCGGGACATCGATGTCTAACTATGGCTACACCTTC
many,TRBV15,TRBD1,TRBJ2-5,CATSSRTGVQETQYF,TGTGCCACCAGCAGTCGGACAGGAGTCCAAGAGACCCAGTACTTC
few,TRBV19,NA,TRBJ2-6,CASSPKRGSSGANVLTF,TGTGCCAGTAGTCCTAAACGAGGTAGTTCTGGGGCCAACGTCCTGACTTTC
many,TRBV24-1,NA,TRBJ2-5,CATSDHQETQYF,TGTGCCACCAGTGACCACCAAGAGACCCAGTACTTC
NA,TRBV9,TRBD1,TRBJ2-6,CASSRGPAGANVLTF,TGTGCCAGCAGCAGGGGGCCCGCTGGGGCCAACGTCCTGACTTTT
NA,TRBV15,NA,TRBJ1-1,CATSRSVNEAFF,TGTGCCACCAGCAGATCGGTTAACGAAGCTTTCTTT
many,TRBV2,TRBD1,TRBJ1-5,CASRLDRDQPQHF,TGTGCCAGCAGATTGGACAGGGACCAGCCCCAGCATTTT
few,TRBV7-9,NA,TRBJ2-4,CASSLYEFGLNIQYF,TGTGCCAGCAGCTTGTACGAGTTCGGGTTAAACATTCAGTACTTC
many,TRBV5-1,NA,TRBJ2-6,CASSLVVGSGANVLTF,TGCGCCAGCAGCTTGGTGGTGGGCTCTGGGGCCAACGTCCTGACTTTC
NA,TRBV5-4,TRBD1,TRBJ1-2,CASSRETGRRGYTF,TGTGCCAGCAGCCGAGAGACAGGGAGGAGGGGCTACACCTTC
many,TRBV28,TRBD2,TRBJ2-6,CASSLTLGLAGSSGANVLTF,TGTGCCAGCAGTTTGACCCTCGGACTAGCGGGTTCCTCTGGGGCCAACGTCCTGACTTTC
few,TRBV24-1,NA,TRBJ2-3,CATSLTNTDTQYF,TGTGCCACCAGCCTCACAAACACAGATACGCAGTATTTT
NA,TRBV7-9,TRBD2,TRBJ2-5,CASSLSAGGPEETQYF,TGTGCCAGCAGCTTATCTGCGGGAGGGCCGGAAGAGACCCAGTACTTC